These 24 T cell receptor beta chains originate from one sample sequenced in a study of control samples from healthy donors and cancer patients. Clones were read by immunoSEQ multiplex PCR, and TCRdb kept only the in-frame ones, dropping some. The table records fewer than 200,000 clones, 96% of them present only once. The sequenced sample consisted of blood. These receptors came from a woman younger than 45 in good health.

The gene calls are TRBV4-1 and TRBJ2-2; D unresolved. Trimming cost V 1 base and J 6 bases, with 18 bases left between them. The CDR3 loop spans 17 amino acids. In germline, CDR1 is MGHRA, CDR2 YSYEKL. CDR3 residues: CASSQVRPGGSAGELFF. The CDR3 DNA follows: TGCGCCAGCAGCCAAGTACGCCCGGGCGGATCGGCCGGGGAGCTGTTTTTT.

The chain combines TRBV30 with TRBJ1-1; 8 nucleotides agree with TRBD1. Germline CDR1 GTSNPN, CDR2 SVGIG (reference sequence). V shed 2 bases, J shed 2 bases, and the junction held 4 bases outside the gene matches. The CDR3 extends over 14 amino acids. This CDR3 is CAWSSGQGNTEAFF. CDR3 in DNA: TGTGCCTGGAGTTCCGGACAGGGAAACACTGAAGCTTTCTTT.

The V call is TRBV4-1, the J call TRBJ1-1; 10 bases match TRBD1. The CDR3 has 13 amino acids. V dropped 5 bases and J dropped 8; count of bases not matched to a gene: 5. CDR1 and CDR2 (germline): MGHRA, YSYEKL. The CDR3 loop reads CASSAGTGEEAFF. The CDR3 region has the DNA TGCGCCAGCAGCGCCGGGACAGGGGAGGAAGCTTTCTTT.

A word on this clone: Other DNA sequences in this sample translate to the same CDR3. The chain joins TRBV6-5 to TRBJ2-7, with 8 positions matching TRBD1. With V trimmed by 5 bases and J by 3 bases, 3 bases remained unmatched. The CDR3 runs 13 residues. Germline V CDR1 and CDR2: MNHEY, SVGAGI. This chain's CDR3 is CASSRDRGYEQYF. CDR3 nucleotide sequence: TGTGCCAGCAGTCGCGACAGGGGCTACGAGCAGTACTTC.

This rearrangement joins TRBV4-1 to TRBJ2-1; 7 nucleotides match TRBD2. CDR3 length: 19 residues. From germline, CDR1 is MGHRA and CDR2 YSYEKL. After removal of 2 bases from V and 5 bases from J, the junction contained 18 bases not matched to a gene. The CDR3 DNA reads TGCGCCAGCAGCCAACTCCTGAAGCCGGTTCGGCTAGCGGACAATGAGCAGTTCTTC. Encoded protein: CASSQLLKPVRLADNEQFF.

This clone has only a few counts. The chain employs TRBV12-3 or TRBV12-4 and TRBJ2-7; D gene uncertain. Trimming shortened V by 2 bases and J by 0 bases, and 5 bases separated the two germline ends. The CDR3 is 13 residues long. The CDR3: CASSLYSSYEQYF. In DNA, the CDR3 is TGTGCCAGCAGTTTATATTCCTCCTACGAGCAGTACTTC.

The CDR3 region has the DNA TGTGCCAGCTCGCACCAACAGGGGCAAAATGAAAAACTGTTTTTT. Translated, it gives CASSHQQGQNEKLFF. This chain connects TRBV18 to TRBJ1-4; the match to TRBD1 covers 7 bases. This CDR3 comprises 15 residues. V was clipped by 6 bases and J by 5 bases; unmatched bases: 9. CDR1 and CDR2 (germline): KGHSH, LQKENI.

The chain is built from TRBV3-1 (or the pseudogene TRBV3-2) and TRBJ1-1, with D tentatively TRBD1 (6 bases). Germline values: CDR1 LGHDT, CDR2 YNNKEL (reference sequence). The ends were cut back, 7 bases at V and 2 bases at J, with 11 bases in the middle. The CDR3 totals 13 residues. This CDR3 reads CASMRGANTEAFF. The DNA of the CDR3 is TGTGCCAGCATGAGGGGGGCTAACACTGAAGCTTTCTTT.

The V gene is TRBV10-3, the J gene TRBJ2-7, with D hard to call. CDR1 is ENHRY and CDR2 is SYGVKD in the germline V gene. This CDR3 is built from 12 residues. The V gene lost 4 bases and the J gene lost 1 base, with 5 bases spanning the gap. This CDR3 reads CAISVESYEQYF. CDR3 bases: TGTGCCATCAGTGTAGAATCCTACGAGCAGTACTTC.

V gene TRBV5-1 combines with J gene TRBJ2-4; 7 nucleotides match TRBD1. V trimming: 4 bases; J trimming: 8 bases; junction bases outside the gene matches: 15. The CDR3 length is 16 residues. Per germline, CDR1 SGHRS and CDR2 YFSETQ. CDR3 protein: CASSPESVGGADIQYF. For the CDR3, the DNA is TGCGCCAGCAGCCCAGAGTCCGTAGGGGGCGCTGACATTCAGTACTTC.

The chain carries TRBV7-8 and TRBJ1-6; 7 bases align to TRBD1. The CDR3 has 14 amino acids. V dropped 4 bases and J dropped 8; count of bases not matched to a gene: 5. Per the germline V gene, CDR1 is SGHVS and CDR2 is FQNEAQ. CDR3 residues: CASSSRDSYSPLHF. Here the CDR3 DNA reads TGTGCCAGCAGCTCCCGGGACAGTTATTCACCCCTCCACTTT.

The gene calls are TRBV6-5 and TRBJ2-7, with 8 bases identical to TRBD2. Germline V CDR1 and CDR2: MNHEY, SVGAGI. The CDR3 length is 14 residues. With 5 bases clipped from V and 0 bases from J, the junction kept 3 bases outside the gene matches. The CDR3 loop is CASSPSGSSYEQYF. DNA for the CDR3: TGTGCCAGCAGTCCGAGCGGGAGCTCCTACGAGCAGTACTTC.

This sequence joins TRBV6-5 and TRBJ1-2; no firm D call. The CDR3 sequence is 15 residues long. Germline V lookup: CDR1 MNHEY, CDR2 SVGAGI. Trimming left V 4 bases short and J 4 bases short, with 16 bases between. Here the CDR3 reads CASSSTLAMVYGYTF. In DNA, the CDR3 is TGTGCCAGCAGTTCAACTTTGGCAATGGTCTATGGCTACACCTTC.

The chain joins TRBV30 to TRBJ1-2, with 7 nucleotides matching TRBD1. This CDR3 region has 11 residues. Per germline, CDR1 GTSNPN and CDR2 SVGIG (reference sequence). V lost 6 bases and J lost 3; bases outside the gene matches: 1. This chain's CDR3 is CACGTDYGYTF. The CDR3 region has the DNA TGTGCCTGCGGGACAGACTATGGCTACACCTTC.

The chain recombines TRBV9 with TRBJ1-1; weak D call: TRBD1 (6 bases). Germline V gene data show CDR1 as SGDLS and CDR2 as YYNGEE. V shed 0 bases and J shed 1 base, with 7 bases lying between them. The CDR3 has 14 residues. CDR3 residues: CASSVGTANTEAFF. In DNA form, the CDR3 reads TGTGCCAGCAGCGTAGGGACAGCGAACACTGAAGCTTTCTTT.

CDR3 sequence (DNA): TGTGCCAGCAGCCGACTTACCTCTGGGGCCAACGTCCTGACTTTC. Translation gives CASSRLTSGANVLTF. The gene calls are TRBV28 and TRBJ2-6; D call uncertain. Trimming shortened V by 6 bases and J by 0 bases, and 9 bases separated the two germline ends. The CDR3 is 15 residues long. Germline values: CDR1 MDHEN, CDR2 SYDVKM. Using reference TRBV28 and TRBJ2-6 for the parts outside the CDR3, the full variable domain is DVKVTQSSRYLVKRTGEKVFLECVQDMDHENMFWYRQDPGLGLRLIYFSYDVKMKEKGDIPEGYSVSREKKERFSLILESASTNQTSMYLCASSRLTSGANVLTFGAGSRLTVL.

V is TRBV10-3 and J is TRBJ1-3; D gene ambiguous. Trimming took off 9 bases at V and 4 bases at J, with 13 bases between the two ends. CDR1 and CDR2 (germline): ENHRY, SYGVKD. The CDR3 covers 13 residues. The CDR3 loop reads CAMNDENGNTIYF. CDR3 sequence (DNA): TGTGCCATGAATGACGAGAACGGAAACACCATATATTTT.

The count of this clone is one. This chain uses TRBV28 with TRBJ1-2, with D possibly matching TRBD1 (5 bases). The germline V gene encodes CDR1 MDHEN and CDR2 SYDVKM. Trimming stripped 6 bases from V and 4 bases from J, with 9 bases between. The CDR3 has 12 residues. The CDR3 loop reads CASSPGTYGYTF. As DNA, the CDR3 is TGTGCCAGCAGCCCAGGGACCTATGGCTACACCTTC.

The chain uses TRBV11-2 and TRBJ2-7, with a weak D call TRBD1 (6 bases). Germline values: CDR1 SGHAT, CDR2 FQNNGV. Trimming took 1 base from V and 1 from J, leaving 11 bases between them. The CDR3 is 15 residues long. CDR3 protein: CASSLGMDSSYEQYF. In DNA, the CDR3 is TGTGCCAGCAGCTTAGGCATGGACAGTTCCTACGAGCAGTACTTC.

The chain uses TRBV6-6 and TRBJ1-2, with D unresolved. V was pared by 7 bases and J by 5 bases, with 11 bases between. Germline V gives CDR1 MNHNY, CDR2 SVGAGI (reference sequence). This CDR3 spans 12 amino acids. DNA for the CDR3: TGTGCCAGCACAAAGACTGGTTATGGCTACACCTTC. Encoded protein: CASTKTGYGYTF.

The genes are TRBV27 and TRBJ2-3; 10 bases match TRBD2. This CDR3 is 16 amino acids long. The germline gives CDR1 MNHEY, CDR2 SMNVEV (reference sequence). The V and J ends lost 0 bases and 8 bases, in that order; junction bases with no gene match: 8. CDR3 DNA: TGTGCCAGCAGTTTATCAGGGCTAGCGGGGGAGGGTACGCAGTATTTT. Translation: CASSLSGLAGEGTQYF.

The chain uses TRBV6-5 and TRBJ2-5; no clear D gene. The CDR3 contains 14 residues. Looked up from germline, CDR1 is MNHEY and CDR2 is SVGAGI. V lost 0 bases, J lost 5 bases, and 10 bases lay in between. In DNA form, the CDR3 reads TGTGCCAGCAGTTACTCGATGGGAATGGAGACCCAGTACTTC. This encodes CASSYSMGMETQYF.

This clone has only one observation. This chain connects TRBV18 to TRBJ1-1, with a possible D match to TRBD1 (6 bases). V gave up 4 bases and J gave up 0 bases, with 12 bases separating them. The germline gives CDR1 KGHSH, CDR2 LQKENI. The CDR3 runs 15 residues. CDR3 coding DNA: TGTGCCAGCTCACTACAGGGATCCATGAACACTGAAGCTTTCTTT. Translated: CASSLQGSMNTEAFF.

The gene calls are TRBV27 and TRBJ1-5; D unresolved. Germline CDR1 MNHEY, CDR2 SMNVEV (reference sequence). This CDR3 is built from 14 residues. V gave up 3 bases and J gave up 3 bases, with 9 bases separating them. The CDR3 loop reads CASSFNGFNQPQHF. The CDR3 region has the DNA TGTGCCAGCAGTTTTAACGGATTCAATCAGCCCCAGCATTTT.